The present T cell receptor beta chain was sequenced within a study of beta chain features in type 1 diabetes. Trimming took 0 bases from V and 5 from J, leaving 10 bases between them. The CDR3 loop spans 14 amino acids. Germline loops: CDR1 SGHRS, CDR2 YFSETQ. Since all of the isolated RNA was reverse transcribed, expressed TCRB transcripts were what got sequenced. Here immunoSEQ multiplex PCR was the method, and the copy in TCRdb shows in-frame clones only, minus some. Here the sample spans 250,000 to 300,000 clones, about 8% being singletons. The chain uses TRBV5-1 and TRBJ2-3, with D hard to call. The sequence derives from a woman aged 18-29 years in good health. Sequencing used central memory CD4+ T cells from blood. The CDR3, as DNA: TGCGCCAGCAGCTTGGACGCAGCGAGAGATACGCAGTATTTT. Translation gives CASSLDAARDTQYF.